This T cell receptor (beta chain) is drawn from a study of vaccination effects on CD4 cells after COVID-19. Relative to its sample, this clone is medium-sized. Its antigen is currently unknown. The method was immunoSEQ multiplex PCR; TCRdb's version includes in-frame clones alone and lacks a portion of them. The table has roughly 23,000 clones, 55% to 85% seen once. Antigen-specific CD4+ T cells were expanded (with viral peptide pools) by the ViraFEST assay ahead of sequencing. A roughly 10-day culture period preceded the isolation of CD4+ T cells. Each participant was administered two doses of either the BNT162b2 or the mRNA-1273 vaccine. Among the vaccine recipients, none had a prior SARS-CoV-2 infection, and nucleocapsid antibodies were negative. The starting material was CD4+ T cells from PBMCs cultured with HCoV-NL63 spike peptides, obtained after COVID-19 vaccination. The clonotype comes from a human donor who received a COVID-19 vaccine.

CDR3 bases: TGTGCCAGCAGCCAAGGACTTGTTCTCACCTACGAGCAGTACTTC. Protein: CASSQGLVLTYEQYF. The chain carries TRBV3-1 (or the pseudogene TRBV3-2) and TRBJ2-7; no firm D call. CDR1 is LGHDT, CDR2 YNNKEL, per germline (reference sequence). The CDR3 is 15 residues long. Trimming removed 1 base at V and 2 bases at J, with 12 bases between.